This paragraph covers one TCR beta chain sequence. The sample is drawn from a study of blood T cell repertoires in COVID-19. Overall study: T cells, B-cell-depleted T cells, or PBMCs supplied cDNA or gDNA.

Germline CDR1 reads MNHEY; CDR2 reads SVGAGI. V shed 7 bases and J shed 2 bases, with 14 bases lying between them. The CDR3 covers 14 residues. In the source study's methods: By means of reference gene primer amplification, nucleated cell counts were estimated. TCRdb keeps only in-frame clones here, not all; method: immunoSEQ multiplex PCR. The V and J calls and clone size are taken from that table; D and trimming were inferred from the DNA. The repertoire holds about 160,000 clones, with around 80% as singletons. The receptor comes from a man between 60 and 75 years old with acute or convalescent COVID-19. Sequencing used peripheral blood. The J gene is TRBJ1-1, the V gene TRBV6-5; no firm D call. CDR3 sequence reads: CASIHDTINTEAFF. The CDR3 DNA reads as TGTGCCAGCATCCACGACACCATTAACACTGAAGCTTTCTTT.